The sequence of this T cell receptor (beta chain) was determined in a study of tumor-infiltrating lymphocytes in primary liver carcinoma. Germline DNA was also extracted, while the blood RNA originated from unsorted whole blood. This CDR3 is built from 16 residues. The ends were cut back, 0 bases at V and 7 bases at J, with 19 bases in the middle. The germline CDR1 and CDR2 sequences are SGHDN and FVKESK. TCR beta cDNA was reverse-transcribed from about 550 ng of total RNA. The reaction used a constant-region primer and ProtoScript II reverse transcriptase. Three rounds of nested multiplex PCR with slightly modified ARM-PCR produced TCR beta libraries. Running 10 cycles apiece, the first two PCR rounds relied on TRBV1-TRBV30 forward primers together with a C-beta reverse primer. Each CDR3 protein gets one entry after TCRdb re-called the multiplex PCR reads with MiXCR. The table has 200,000 or so distinct CDR3 sequences, almost 65% seen once; the top ten hold roughly 6.8%.

Input material: peripheral blood. This clonotype originated in a woman aged 55-70 years with primary liver carcinoma and hepatitis B virus infection. J is TRBJ2-7 and V is TRBV14, with no clear D. This CDR3 reads CASSQDGMGSVLEQYF. Written as DNA, the CDR3 is TGTGCCAGCAGCCAAGATGGGATGGGTTCCGTGCTAGAGCAGTACTTC.